The 20 T cell receptor beta chains reported below all come from one sample, sequenced in a study of blood T cell repertoires in COVID-19. Assay: immunoSEQ multiplex PCR; the TCRdb copy retains only in-frame clones and omits some. This table has over 250,000 clones, about 80% appearing once. Sequencing used peripheral blood. These receptors all stem from an elderly woman with acute or convalescent COVID-19.

This clone was counted a single time. The V gene is TRBV7-2, the J gene TRBJ1-1, with D perhaps TRBD1 (5 bases). The CDR3 is 13 residues long. V gave up 2 bases and J gave up 3 bases, with 7 bases separating them. Germline values: CDR1 SGHTA, CDR2 FQGNSA. CDR3 region: CASSLSGDTEAFF. The CDR3 DNA is TGTGCCAGCAGCTTATCGGGGGACACTGAAGCTTTCTTT.

The V and J genes are TRBV5-4 and TRBJ1-5, with a possible D match to TRBD1 (6 bases). Germline-derived CDR1 and CDR2 are SGHNT and YYREEE (reference sequence). The CDR3 runs 13 residues. V lost 3 bases and J lost 7, with 11 bases in between. CDR3 DNA: TGTGCCAGCAGCTGGAACAGGGAACAGCCCCAGCATTTT. It is translated as CASSWNREQPQHF.

CDR3 residues: CASSLGTGQGIDTQYF. The CDR3 DNA sequence: TGTGCCAGCAGCCTTGGCACGGGACAGGGGATAGATACGCAGTATTTT. This chain uses TRBV6-6 with TRBJ2-3; 10 bases line up with TRBD1. Germline V CDR1 and CDR2: MNHNY, SVGAGI (reference sequence). This CDR3 comprises 16 residues. V shed 6 bases, J shed 5 bases, and the junction held 11 bases outside the gene matches.

The chain carries TRBV28 and TRBJ2-3, with TRBD2 as a possible D gene (6 bases). Germline CDR1 is MDHEN and CDR2 is SYDVKM. The CDR3 has 14 residues. Trimming cost V 6 bases and J 2 bases, with 12 bases left between them. The CDR3 protein is CASRSGTFTDTQYF. The DNA of the CDR3 is TGTGCCAGCAGATCCGGGACTTTCACAGATACGCAGTATTTT.

The chain uses TRBV6-5 and TRBJ2-7, with TRBD1 matching over 8 bases. The CDR3 has 15 residues. CDR1 MNHEY and CDR2 SVGAGI come from the germline V gene. J was trimmed by 2 bases and V by 2 bases; bases with no gene match: 5. The CDR3 here is CASSYGSGQAYEQYF. The CDR3, as DNA: TGTGCCAGCAGTTACGGGTCGGGACAGGCCTACGAGCAGTACTTC.

The chain employs TRBV9 and TRBJ1-5; TRBD1 might be the D (6 bases). Trimming removed 4 bases at V and 6 bases at J, with 14 bases between. CDR1 and CDR2 (germline): SGDLS, YYNGEE. CDR3 length: 14 residues. CDR3 residues: CASSTTGNSQPQHF. The CDR3 DNA sequence: TGTGCCAGCAGCACAACAGGGAATAGTCAGCCCCAGCATTTT.

The chain carries TRBV6-5 and TRBJ2-7; 7 nucleotides match TRBD1. J gave up 1 base and V 8 bases, and 5 bases lay outside the gene matches. Per germline, CDR1 MNHEY and CDR2 SVGAGI. The length of the CDR3 is 13 residues. CDR3 bases: TGTGCCAGCGACCGGGACAGATCCTACGAGCAGTACTTC. The encoded protein is CASDRDRSYEQYF.

The sample holds a few counts of this clone. The chain joins TRBV6-5 to TRBJ2-7, with 7 positions matching TRBD1. This CDR3 is 12 amino acids long. J gave up 4 bases and V 6 bases, and 3 bases lay outside the gene matches. The germline V gene encodes CDR1 MNHEY and CDR2 SVGAGI. In DNA, the CDR3 is TGTGCCAGCAGCCCACAGGGGTACGAGCAGTACTTC. As protein: CASSPQGYEQYF.

The chain is built from TRBV19 and TRBJ2-1; possible D gene TRBD2, 7 bases. Germline V gives CDR1 LNHDA, CDR2 SQIVND (reference sequence). The CDR3 runs 15 residues. Trimming removed 6 bases from V and 1 base from J, with 13 bases in between. CDR3 sequence reads: CASSRGGGSYNEQFF. In nucleotides, the CDR3 is TGTGCCAGTAGCCGAGGGGGGGGATCCTACAATGAGCAGTTCTTC.

This sequence joins TRBV9 and TRBJ2-3; 10 nucleotides match TRBD1. Germline CDR1 and CDR2: SGDLS and YYNGEE. This CDR3 is built from 15 residues. Losses at the gene ends were 4 bases for V and 6 bases for J; bases not matched to a gene: 8. The CDR3 region has the DNA TGTGCCAGCAGCCTTCGACAGGGGGCATATGATACGCAGTATTTT. Its translation: CASSLRQGAYDTQYF.

This chain uses TRBV29-1 with TRBJ1-1; D is possibly TRBD1 (5 bases). The germline V gene has CDR1 SQVTM and CDR2 ANQGSEA. The V and J ends lost 7 bases and 7 bases respectively, with 13 bases between them. The CDR3 totals 11 residues. The CDR3 spells CSGGHLIEAFF. The CDR3 nucleotides are TGCAGCGGCGGACATTTGATTGAAGCTTTCTTT.

This rearrangement joins TRBV7-9 to TRBJ2-3; 8 nucleotides match TRBD1. The ends lost 7 bases at V and 3 bases at J; junction bases unmatched: 6. The CDR3 length is 14 residues. CDR1 and CDR2 from the germline V gene are SEHNR and FQNEAQ (reference sequence). CDR3: CASKTDRATDTQYF. The CDR3 DNA reads as TGTGCCAGCAAAACGGACAGGGCAACAGATACGCAGTATTTT.

The chain links TRBV3-1 (or the pseudogene TRBV3-2) to TRBJ2-1; tentatively, D is TRBD2 (6 bases). This CDR3 spans 15 amino acids. V was shortened by 1 base and J by 2 bases, with 9 bases between the two germline ends. Germline V CDR1 and CDR2: LGHDT, YNNKEL (reference sequence). The CDR3 nucleotides read TGTGCCAGCAGCCAAGCTAGCGTACCCTACAATGAGCAGTTCTTC. Protein sequence: CASSQASVPYNEQFF.

V gene TRBV18 combines with J gene TRBJ2-1; D call uncertain. The CDR3 is made up of 13 amino acids. The V and J ends lost 0 bases and 6 bases respectively, with 6 bases between them. Germline assignment: CDR1 KGHSH and CDR2 LQKENI. CDR3 sequence (DNA): TGTGCCAGCTCACCACCAGCTAGCAATGAGCAGTTCTTC. It is translated as CASSPPASNEQFF.

The chain joins TRBV10-2 to TRBJ2-1; 7 positions match TRBD2. Germline loops: CDR1 WSHSY, CDR2 SAAADI. The CDR3 runs to 14 residues. After removal of 8 bases from V and 1 base from J, the junction contained 5 bases not matched to a gene. CDR3 sequence: CASGDYHSYNEQFF. CDR3 nucleotide sequence: TGCGCCAGCGGGGACTACCATTCCTACAATGAGCAGTTCTTC.

In its sample, this clone was seen a few times. This chain uses TRBV6-6 with TRBJ1-4; 8 positions agree with TRBD1. V lost 6 bases and J lost 6; bases outside the gene matches: 6. The length of the CDR3 is 14 residues. The germline V gene encodes CDR1 MNHNY and CDR2 SVGAGI (reference sequence). The CDR3 reads CASSSGGFDEKLFF. The CDR3 bases are TGTGCCAGCAGCTCAGGGGGCTTCGATGAAAAACTGTTTTTT.

The rearrangement uses TRBV2 and TRBJ1-2; 9 nucleotides line up with TRBD1. V shed 8 bases and J 4 bases; nucleotides not matched to a gene: 5. Germline values: CDR1 SNHLY, CDR2 FYNNEI. The CDR3 is made up of 13 amino acids. CDR3: CASRGQGLYGYTF. For the CDR3, the DNA is TGTGCCAGCCGGGGACAGGGCCTCTATGGCTACACCTTC.

The chain employs TRBV7-9 and TRBJ1-2; D perhaps matches TRBD1 (6 bases). The CDR3 spans 17 residues. V shed 5 bases and J shed 3 bases, with 22 bases lying between them. Germline V gene lookup returns CDR1 SEHNR and CDR2 FQNEAQ (reference sequence). CDR3 sequence: CASSPRTGLGAYYGYTF. The CDR3 bases are TGTGCCAGCAGCCCTAGGACCGGATTGGGGGCCTACTATGGCTACACCTTC.

The genes are TRBV7-2 and TRBJ1-2; TRBD1 agrees at 9 bases. The CDR3 covers 14 residues. V trimming: 0 bases; J trimming: 6 bases; junction bases outside the gene matches: 2. Germline V lookup: CDR1 SGHTA, CDR2 FQGNSA. The CDR3 DNA reads as TGTGCCAGCAGCTTAGCGGGACAGGGCCATGGCTACACCTTC. Its protein product is CASSLAGQGHGYTF.

There are a few counts of this clone. The chain links TRBV24-1 to TRBJ2-5; D is uncertain. The CDR3 length is 13 residues. In germline, CDR1 is KGHDR, CDR2 SFDVKD. V lost 4 bases and J 8 bases, leaving 13 bases between the germline ends. CDR3: CATSDRLRRTQYF. CDR3 bases: TGTGCCACCAGTGACAGACTGCGACGAACCCAGTACTTC.